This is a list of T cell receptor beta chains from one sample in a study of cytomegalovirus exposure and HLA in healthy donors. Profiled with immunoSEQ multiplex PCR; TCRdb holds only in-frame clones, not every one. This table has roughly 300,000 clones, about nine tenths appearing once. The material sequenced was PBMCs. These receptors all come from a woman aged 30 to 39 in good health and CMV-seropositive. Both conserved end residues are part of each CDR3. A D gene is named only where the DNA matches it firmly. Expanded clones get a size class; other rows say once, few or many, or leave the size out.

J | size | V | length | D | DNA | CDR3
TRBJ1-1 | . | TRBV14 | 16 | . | TGTGCCAGCAGCCAAGACCCCAGAGAAGAGTCGACTGAAGCTTTCTTT | CASSQDPREESTEAFF
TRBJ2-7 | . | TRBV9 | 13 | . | TGTGCCAGCAGCCCGAACGTAGCCTACGAGCAGTACTTC | CASSPNVAYEQYF
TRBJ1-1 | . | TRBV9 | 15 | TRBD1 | TGTGCCAGCAGCGTAGTGCAGGGGGGGAACACTGAAGCTTTCTTT | CASSVVQGGNTEAFF
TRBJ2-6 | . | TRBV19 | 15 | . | TGTGCCAGTAGTATATGGGGCTCTGGGGCCAACGTCCTGACTTTC | CASSIWGSGANVLTF
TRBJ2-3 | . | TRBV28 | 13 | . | TGTGCCAGCAGTTACAGGAGCACAGATACGCAGTATTTT | CASSYRSTDTQYF
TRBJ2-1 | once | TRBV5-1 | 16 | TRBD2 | TGCGCCAGCAGCTTGGTAGCCAGCGGGAGTTTCAATGAGCAGTTCTTC | CASSLVASGSFNEQFF
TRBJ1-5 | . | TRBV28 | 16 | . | TGTGCCAGCAGTTTGGGGCGGCGCGGTAGCAATCAGCCCCAGCATTTT | CASSLGRRGSNQPQHF
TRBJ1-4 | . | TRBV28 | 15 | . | TGTGCCAGCAGCTCACCCGGACAGCGTAATGAAAAACTGTTTTTT | CASSSPGQRNEKLFF
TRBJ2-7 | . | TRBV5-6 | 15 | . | TGTGCCAGCAGCTTCATGGCCGAGGCCCTCTACGAGCAGTACTTC | CASSFMAEALYEQYF
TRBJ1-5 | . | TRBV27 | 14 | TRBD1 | TGTGCCAGCAGTTTGGGGACAGGGTCCCAGCCCCAGCATTTT | CASSLGTGSQPQHF
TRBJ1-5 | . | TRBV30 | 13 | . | TGTGCCTGGAGCGGGAACAGCAATCAGCCCCAGCATTTT | CAWSGNSNQPQHF
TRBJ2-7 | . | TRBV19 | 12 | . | TGTGCCAGTCAGGGAAACTCCTACGAGCAGTACTTC | CASQGNSYEQYF
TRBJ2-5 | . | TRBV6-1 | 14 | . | TGTGCCAGCAGTGAAGTTTTTTGGTCAGAGACCCAGTACTTC | CASSEVFWSETQYF
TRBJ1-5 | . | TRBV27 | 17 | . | TGTGCCAGCAGTTTATACCCCTCTTTTCAGGGCCATCAGCCCCAGCATTTT | CASSLYPSFQGHQPQHF
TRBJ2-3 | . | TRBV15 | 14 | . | TGTGCCACCAGCAGAGGAGGGCGCCTAGATACGCAGTATTTT | CATSRGGRLDTQYF
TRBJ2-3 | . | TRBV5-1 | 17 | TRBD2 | TGCGCCAGCAGCTTGGGGCTAGCGGGAGGGCGCACAGATACGCAGTATTTT | CASSLGLAGGRTDTQYF
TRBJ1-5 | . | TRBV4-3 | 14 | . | TGCGCCAGCAGCCAAGATTTCGGCAATCAGCCCCAGCATTTT | CASSQDFGNQPQHF
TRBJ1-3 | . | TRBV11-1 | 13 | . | TGTGCCAGCAGCTTAGAAGCGGGGACGAGTATGGATTTT | CASSLEAGTSMDF
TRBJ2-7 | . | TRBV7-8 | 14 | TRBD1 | TGTGCCAGCAGCTTAGGTCACAGGGGATACGAGCAGTACTTC | CASSLGHRGYEQYF
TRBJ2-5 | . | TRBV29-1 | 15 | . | TGCAGCGTTGTCCGGGACATGACAGCTCAAGAGACCCAGTACTTC | CSVVRDMTAQETQYF
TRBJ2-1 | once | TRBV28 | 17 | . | TGTGCCAGCAGTTTCCGGCTAGATCGGTATAAAGGGAATGAGCAGTTCTTC | CASSFRLDRYKGNEQFF
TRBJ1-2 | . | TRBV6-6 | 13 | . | TGTGCCAGCAGTCCGGGGGGTAGCTATGGCTACACCTTC | CASSPGGSYGYTF
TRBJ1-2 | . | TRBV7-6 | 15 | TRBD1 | TGTGCCAGCAACCTCTCGCCGGGACAGGGCTATGGCTACACCTTC | CASNLSPGQGYGYTF
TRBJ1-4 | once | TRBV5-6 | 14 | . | TGTGCCAGCAGCTTGGGGCAGGGGACTGAAAAACTGTTTTTT | CASSLGQGTEKLFF
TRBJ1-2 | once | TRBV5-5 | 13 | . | TGTGCCAGCAGCTTGGTACAGCCCTATGGCTACACCTTC | CASSLVQPYGYTF
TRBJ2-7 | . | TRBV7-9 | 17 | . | TGTGCCAGCAGCTTAGGGGAACCGGCCCCGTCCTCCTACGAGCAGTACTTC | CASSLGEPAPSSYEQYF
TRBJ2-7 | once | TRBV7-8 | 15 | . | TGTGCCAGCAGCTTATTAAGAACAAGTCCCTACGAGCAGTACTTC | CASSLLRTSPYEQYF
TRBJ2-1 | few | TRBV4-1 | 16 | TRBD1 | TGCGCCAGCAGCCAAGCCTGGGACAGGAGGGAGGAAGGGCAGTTCTTC | CASSQAWDRREEGQFF
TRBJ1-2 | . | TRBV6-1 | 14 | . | TGTGCCAGCAGTGAAAGGGAGGGTTGGTATGGCTACACCTTC | CASSEREGWYGYTF